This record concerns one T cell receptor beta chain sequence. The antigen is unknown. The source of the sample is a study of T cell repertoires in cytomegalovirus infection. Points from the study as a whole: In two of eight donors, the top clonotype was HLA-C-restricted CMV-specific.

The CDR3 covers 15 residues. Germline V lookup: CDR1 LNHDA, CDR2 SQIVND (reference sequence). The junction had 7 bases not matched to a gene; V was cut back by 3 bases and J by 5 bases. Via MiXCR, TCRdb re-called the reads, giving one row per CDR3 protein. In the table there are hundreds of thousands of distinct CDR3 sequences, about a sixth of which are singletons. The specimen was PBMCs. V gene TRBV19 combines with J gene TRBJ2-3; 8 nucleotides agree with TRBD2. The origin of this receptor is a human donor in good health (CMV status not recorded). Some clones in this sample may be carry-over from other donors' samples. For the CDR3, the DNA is TGTGCCAGTAGTATCAACGGGAGGGCCGGAGATACGCAGTATTTT. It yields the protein CASSINGRAGDTQYF.